The T cell receptor beta chain described here comes from a study of blood T cells in healthy people across ages. Study-wide context: Per two T cells, about one barcoded beta molecule was captured through template switching.

In this sample, this clonotype turned up a few times. A second PCR of roughly 7 to 11 cycles used a sample-barcoded 5' primer and a J-beta primer mix. TCRdb ran MiXCR on the 5' RACE reads and lists one entry per CDR3 protein. The table shows about 1.5 million distinct CDR3 sequences, with 42% occurring only once. The CDR3 contains 17 residues. V gave up 3 bases and J gave up 6 bases; unmatched junction bases: 6. Germline V gives CDR1 MNHNS, CDR2 SASEGT. The V and J genes are TRBV6-1 and TRBJ2-1; the match to TRBD2 covers 15 bases. The specimen was blood. The clonotype was recovered from a woman aged 18-29 years in good health. This chain's CDR3 is CASSDSGLAGGVNEQFF. CDR3 in DNA: TGTGCCAGCAGTGATTCCGGACTAGCGGGGGGGGTCAATGAGCAGTTCTTC.